The 30 T cell receptor beta chains in this list originate from one sample, sequenced in a study of T cell responses to AZD1222 COVID-19 vaccine. Assay: immunoSEQ multiplex PCR; the TCRdb copy retains only in-frame clones and omits some. This table holds roughly 100,000 clones, 88% found once. The sample was peripheral blood, taken on day 0 of AZD1222 vaccination. The receptor set was obtained from an adult in good health.

The chain has TRBV28 and TRBJ1-2; no definite D call. V dropped 4 bases and J dropped 4 bases, with 10 bases sitting between them. The CDR3 loop spans 13 amino acids. Germline V lookup: CDR1 MDHEN, CDR2 SYDVKM. The CDR3 reads CASSSLGRYGYTF. In DNA form, the CDR3 reads TGTGCCAGCAGTTCCCTTGGCCGCTATGGCTACACCTTC.

V gene TRBV3-1 (or the pseudogene TRBV3-2) combines with J gene TRBJ2-2; D remains unclear. The CDR3 is made up of 15 amino acids. With 0 bases removed from V and 4 bases from J, the gap between germline ends came to 9 bases. The germline gives CDR1 LGHDT, CDR2 YNNKEL (reference sequence). DNA of the CDR3: TGTGCCAGCAGCCAAGATTACGGTTTCACCGGGGAGCTGTTTTTT. Translating gives CASSQDYGFTGELFF.

The chain links TRBV7-8 to TRBJ1-4; TRBD1 aligns across 9 bases. This CDR3 contains 16 residues. CDR1 and CDR2 (germline): SGHVS, FQNEAQ. J was trimmed by 8 bases and V by 5 bases; bases with no gene match: 12. CDR3 protein: CASSATQDRGGEKLFF. The CDR3 DNA sequence: TGTGCCAGCAGCGCTACTCAGGACAGGGGAGGGGAAAAACTGTTTTTT.

This clone occurred once. The chain couples TRBV4-1 to TRBJ1-2; D is ambiguous. CDR1 MGHRA and CDR2 YSYEKL come from the germline V gene. This CDR3 has 16 residues. V was pared by 1 base and J by 5 bases, with 17 bases between. CDR3 DNA sequence: TGCGCCAGCAGCCAAGCCTCGGTCGCAAGACTGTATGGCTACACCTTC. Amino acid sequence: CASSQASVARLYGYTF.

The chain links TRBV27 to TRBJ1-6, with TRBD1 identical over 8 bases. The ends lost 2 bases at V and 8 bases at J; junction bases unmatched: 5. The length of the CDR3 is 15 residues. Germline V gene data show CDR1 as MNHEY and CDR2 as SMNVEV (reference sequence). This chain's CDR3 is CASSLVQGAYSPLHF. For the CDR3, the DNA is TGTGCCAGCAGTTTAGTCCAGGGGGCTTATTCACCCCTCCACTTT.

The gene calls are TRBV2 and TRBJ1-1; 8 nucleotides agree with TRBD1. Germline loops: CDR1 SNHLY, CDR2 FYNNEI. The CDR3 has 15 residues. Trimming at V came to 8 bases and at J to 5 bases, leaving 13 bases not matched to a gene. The CDR3 DNA reads TGTGCCAGCCTATCCGGCGGACAGGGACAAACTGAAGCTTTCTTT. Its protein product is CASLSGGQGQTEAFF. Full variable domain (outside the CDR3, taken from reference TRBV2 and TRBJ1-1): EPEVTQTPSHQVTQMGQEVILRCVPISNHLYFYWYRQILGQKVEFLVSFYNNEISEKSEIFDDQFSVERPDGSNFTLKIRSTKLEDSAMYFCASLSGGQGQTEAFFGQGTRLTVV.

This chain joins TRBV6-6 and TRBJ2-6; perhaps TRBD1 as D (6 bases). Germline V lookup: CDR1 MNHNY, CDR2 SVGAGI (reference sequence). The CDR3 extends over 17 amino acids. V was pared by 5 bases and J by 2 bases, with 16 bases between. In DNA form, the CDR3 reads TGTGCCAGCAGTCACCCTCGCACAGGGACTGGGGCCAACGTCCTGACTTTC. Translation: CASSHPRTGTGANVLTF.

J is TRBJ2-1 and V is TRBV6-4; no clear D. This CDR3 comprises 14 residues. Deletions cut 4 bases from V and 15 bases from J, with 22 bases between. Germline CDR1 reads MRHNA; CDR2 reads SNTAGT. This CDR3 reads CASSVSSAVQPRFF. Written as DNA, the CDR3 is TGTGCCAGCAGTGTATCCTCGGCGGTTCAGCCGCGGTTCTTC.

The rearrangement links TRBV18 to TRBJ1-6; TRBD1 matches at 8 bases. V shed 5 bases and J 7 bases; nucleotides not matched to a gene: 7. Germline loops: CDR1 KGHSH, CDR2 LQKENI. This CDR3 is 15 amino acids long. Here the CDR3 reads CASSLGQGGNSPLHF. The DNA for the CDR3 is TGTGCCAGCTCATTAGGACAGGGAGGAAATTCACCCCTCCACTTT.

V usage is TRBV19 and J usage is TRBJ1-1; D is unclear. Germline assignment: CDR1 LNHDA and CDR2 SQIVND (reference sequence). This CDR3 region has 15 residues. Trimming removed 4 bases from V and 1 base from J, with 13 bases in between. The CDR3: CASSTRYLQNTEAFF. CDR3 DNA: TGTGCCAGTAGTACCCGGTACCTCCAGAACACTGAAGCTTTCTTT. The complete variable domain, with remaining parts taken from reference TRBV19 and TRBJ1-1, reads DGGITQSPKYLFRKEGQNVTLSCEQNLNHDAMYWYRQDPGQGLRLIYYSQIVNDFQKGDIAEGYSVSREKKESFPLTVTSAQKNPTAFYLCASSTRYLQNTEAFFGQGTRLTVV.

This clone has only one observation. The chain links TRBV9 to TRBJ1-4; possibly TRBD1 for D (6 bases). Germline CDR1 SGDLS, CDR2 YYNGEE. The CDR3 length is 15 residues. Deletions cut 3 bases from V and 5 bases from J, with 14 bases between. This CDR3 reads CASSAEQGGNEKLFF. DNA of the CDR3: TGTGCCAGCAGCGCCGAACAGGGCGGGAATGAAAAACTGTTTTTT. The full variable domain, completed using reference TRBV9 and TRBJ1-4, is DSGVTQTPKHLITATGQRVTLRCSPRSGDLSVYWYQQSLDQGLQFLIQYYNGEERAKGNILERFSAQQFPDLHSELNLSSLELGDSALYFCASSAEQGGNEKLFFGSGTQLSVL.

The chain joins TRBV6-2 or TRBV6-3 to TRBJ1-3, with D perhaps TRBD1 (6 bases). Per the germline V gene, CDR1 is MNHEY and CDR2 is SVGEGT. The CDR3 is made up of 17 amino acids. Trimming took 4 bases from V and 0 from J, leaving 16 bases between them. The CDR3 bases are TGTGCCAGCAGTTCCTTCAGGGGTGGAAGCTCTGGAAACACCATATATTTT. Its translation: CASSSFRGGSSGNTIYF.

The chain employs TRBV5-1 and TRBJ1-1; 8 nucleotides match TRBD1. J gave up 0 bases and V 6 bases, and 7 bases lay outside the gene matches. There are 15 residues in the CDR3. Germline CDR1 and CDR2: SGHRS and YFSETQ. CDR3: CASTATGAVNTEAFF. For the CDR3, the DNA is TGCGCCAGCACCGCGACAGGGGCAGTGAACACTGAAGCTTTCTTT. Full variable domain (missing parts from reference TRBV5-1 and TRBJ1-1): KAGVTQTPRYLIKTRGQQVTLSCSPISGHRSVSWYQQTPGQGLQFLFEYFSETQRNKGNFPGRFSGRQFSNSRSEMNVSTLELGDSALYLCASTATGAVNTEAFFGQGTRLTVV.

This chain links TRBV5-1 with TRBJ1-1; D is uncertain. Germline V CDR1 and CDR2: SGHRS, YFSETQ. V shed 0 bases and J shed 4 bases, with 10 bases lying between them. This CDR3 is 14 amino acids long. In DNA, the CDR3 is TGCGCCAGCAGCTTGGGGGCGGATTCCACTGAAGCTTTCTTT. Its translation is CASSLGADSTEAFF.

The rearrangement joins TRBV7-2 to TRBJ2-5; the D gene is possibly TRBD2 (6 bases). Trimming left V 0 bases short and J 4 bases short, with 18 bases between. The CDR3 loop spans 17 amino acids. Germline assignment: CDR1 SGHTA and CDR2 FQGNSA. The DNA for the CDR3 is TGTGCCAGCAGCTTAGCGGGACTTACCCGAGGTGGAGAGACCCAGTACTTC. Translating it yields CASSLAGLTRGGETQYF.

This clone appeared a single time. The V and J genes are TRBV7-9 and TRBJ1-2, with TRBD1 matching 7 bases. Unmatched junction bases numbered 8, after V lost 5 bases and J lost 2 bases. CDR1 SEHNR and CDR2 FQNEAQ come from the germline V gene (reference sequence). CDR3 length equals 15 residues. The CDR3 sequence: CASSLQGGRNYGYTF. CDR3 coding DNA: TGTGCCAGCAGCCTCCAGGGGGGCAGGAACTATGGCTACACCTTC.

The CDR3 DNA sequence: TGTGCCAGCAGTCTCCTGAGCTCCTACAATGAGCAGTTCTTC. It is translated as CASSLLSSYNEQFF. The V gene is TRBV6-2 or TRBV6-3, the J gene TRBJ2-1; no definite D call. Germline V CDR1 and CDR2: MNHEY, SVGEGT. V lost 5 bases and J 0 bases, leaving 8 bases between the germline ends. The CDR3 consists of 14 residues.

The rearrangement links TRBV9 to TRBJ2-3; a possible D gene is TRBD1 (6 bases). The CDR3 covers 15 residues. Trimming pared 2 bases from V and 6 bases from J, leaving 16 bases between. CDR1 is SGDLS, CDR2 YYNGEE, per germline. The CDR3 loop is CASSVSRPRGDTQYF. CDR3 coding DNA: TGTGCCAGCAGCGTCTCGCGCCCCAGGGGTGATACGCAGTATTTT.

The genes are TRBV7-9 and TRBJ1-1, with 8 nucleotides matching TRBD1. CDR1 and CDR2 (germline): SEHNR, FQNEAQ (reference sequence). Trimming cost V 5 bases and J 8 bases; bases outside gene matches: 4. The CDR3 covers 12 residues. CDR3 region: CASSAGQGEAFF. In DNA form, the CDR3 reads TGTGCCAGCAGCGCCGGACAGGGAGAAGCTTTCTTT.

The chain carries TRBV2 and TRBJ1-3; D is undetermined. V was shortened by 1 base and J by 8 bases, with 15 bases between the two germline ends. This CDR3 has 15 residues. Germline CDR1 is SNHLY and CDR2 is FYNNEI. CDR3 loop: CASSEVEGVVHTIYF. The CDR3 DNA is TGTGCCAGCAGTGAAGTTGAAGGAGTAGTACACACCATATATTTT.

The J gene is TRBJ2-2, the V gene TRBV9, with 10 bases identical to TRBD2. Germline V CDR1 and CDR2: SGDLS, YYNGEE. V gave up 0 bases and J gave up 4 bases; unmatched junction bases: 9. The CDR3 extends over 18 amino acids. The CDR3 loop is CASSVAPKREGSTGELFF. The CDR3 bases are TGTGCCAGCAGCGTAGCCCCCAAGCGGGAGGGTTCCACCGGGGAGCTGTTTTTT.

This rearrangement joins TRBV28 to TRBJ2-7, with TRBD2 matching 10 bases. V lost 1 base, J lost 4 bases, and 13 bases stayed unmatched. This CDR3 has 18 amino acids. Per the germline V gene, CDR1 is MDHEN and CDR2 is SYDVKM. CDR3 sequence: CASSLSFALAGALYEQYF. Written as DNA, the CDR3 is TGTGCCAGCAGTTTATCCTTTGCCCTAGCGGGAGCTCTTTACGAGCAGTACTTC.

V gene TRBV4-2 combines with J gene TRBJ2-7; D gene unclear. The germline V gene has CDR1 LGHNA and CDR2 YNFKEQ. V gave up 4 bases and J gave up 6 bases, with 13 bases separating them. The CDR3 runs 13 residues. CDR3 sequence: CASSLEPRSEQYF. In nucleotides, the CDR3 is TGTGCCAGCAGCCTCGAACCAAGGAGCGAGCAGTACTTC.

The table lists this clone with a few counts. This specimen includes other DNA sequences encoding the same CDR3. This chain joins TRBV19 and TRBJ1-1; D is unclear. The germline V gene encodes CDR1 LNHDA and CDR2 SQIVND (reference sequence). The germline V and J ends were trimmed by 6 bases and 0 bases, with 8 bases remaining between them. This CDR3 contains 13 residues. The CDR3 is CASRATVNTEAFF. Written as DNA, the CDR3 is TGTGCCAGTAGGGCGACGGTGAACACTGAAGCTTTCTTT.

The V call is TRBV15, the J call TRBJ2-7; D is possibly TRBD1 (5 bases). The germline V and J ends were trimmed by 0 bases and 5 bases, with 14 bases remaining between them. This CDR3 contains 15 residues. Germline V lookup: CDR1 LNHNV, CDR2 YYDKDF (reference sequence). The DNA for the CDR3 is TGTGCCACCAGCAGAGATCGTGGACAATCCCACGAGCAGTACTTC. Amino acid sequence: CATSRDRGQSHEQYF.

The CDR3 nucleotides are TGTGCCAGCACCCGAGGGGGGTCCACCGGGGAGCTGTTTTTT. It is translated as CASTRGGSTGELFF. The chain employs TRBV7-8 and TRBJ2-2; D possibly uses TRBD1 or TRBD2 (6 bases each). Trimming removed 7 bases from V and 4 bases from J, with 13 bases in between. The germline V gene has CDR1 SGHVS and CDR2 FQNEAQ. CDR3 length equals 14 residues.

The gene calls are TRBV7-9 and TRBJ2-7; D ambiguous. Germline CDR1 SEHNR, CDR2 FQNEAQ (reference sequence). Trimming removed 3 bases from V and 0 bases from J, with 9 bases in between. This CDR3 has 14 amino acids. CDR3 bases: TGTGCCAGCAGCTTTAGGGAAACCTCCTACGAGCAGTACTTC. It yields the protein CASSFRETSYEQYF.

This chain uses TRBV24-1 with TRBJ2-1, with D unresolved. The CDR3 loop spans 13 amino acids. Trimming removed 1 base from V and 3 bases from J, with 3 bases in between. Germline values: CDR1 KGHDR, CDR2 SFDVKD. CDR3 loop: CATSDFDYNEQFF. The DNA for the CDR3 is TGTGCCACCAGTGATTTTGACTACAATGAGCAGTTCTTC.

This chain connects TRBV5-1 to TRBJ2-3, with TRBD2 matching 16 bases. The trim removed 4 bases at V and 1 base at J, leaving 6 bases unmatched. Germline-derived CDR1 and CDR2 are SGHRS and YFSETQ. CDR3 length: 18 amino acids. CDR3 sequence reads: CASSAGLAGGPGTDTQYF. CDR3 DNA: TGCGCCAGCAGCGCGGGACTAGCGGGGGGGCCGGGCACAGATACGCAGTATTTT.

V usage is TRBV27 and J usage is TRBJ1-6; 7 nucleotides line up with TRBD1. Germline loops: CDR1 MNHEY, CDR2 SMNVEV (reference sequence). V was clipped by 2 bases and J by 8 bases; unmatched bases: 6. The CDR3 loop spans 15 amino acids. The CDR3 sequence: CASSLEGTDYSPLHF. The CDR3 DNA sequence: TGTGCCAGCAGTTTAGAGGGGACAGACTATTCACCCCTCCACTTT.